Shown below are 17 T cell receptor beta chains from a single sample sequenced in a study of glioma-infiltrating T cells after dendritic cell vaccination. Generated by immunoSEQ multiplex PCR, the TCRdb table keeps only in-frame clones and is missing some. The top ten hold roughly 6.8% of the sample, which has fewer than 90,000 clones, 80% to 85% seen once. Indicated time point: after dendritic cell vaccination, including at tumor progression/relapse. Sequenced here: blood, sampled after dendritic cell vaccination. These receptor sequences come from a human donor with glioblastoma.

The V call is TRBV2, the J call TRBJ1-1, with TRBD1 matching 10 bases. The V segment lost 6 bases and the J segment 3 bases; nucleotides outside the gene matches: 4. Germline lookup yields CDR1 SNHLY and CDR2 FYNNEI. The CDR3 totals 14 residues. Here the CDR3 DNA reads TGTGCCAGCAGGTTAGACAGGGGGCACACTGAAGCTTTCTTT. Translation gives CASRLDRGHTEAFF. The entire variable domain, with the rest obtained from reference TRBV2 and TRBJ1-1, is as follows: EPEVTQTPSHQVTQMGQEVILRCVPISNHLYFYWYRQILGQKVEFLVSFYNNEISEKSEIFDDQFSVERPDGSNFTLKIRSTKLEDSAMYFCASRLDRGHTEAFFGQGTRLTVV.

V and J are TRBV5-8 and TRBJ1-1; D remains unclear. V lost 6 bases to trimming and J lost 10 bases, with 13 bases between them. The CDR3 is made up of 11 amino acids. Germline V CDR1 and CDR2: SGHTS, YDEGEE. DNA for the CDR3: TGTGCCAGCACCGGAGCAGAAGGAGCTTTCTTT. Translated, it gives CASTGAEGAFF.

The chain carries TRBV6-4 and TRBJ2-2; D is uncertain. The CDR3 is made up of 13 amino acids. The germline CDR1 and CDR2 sequences are MRHNA and SNTAGT. V shed 3 bases and J shed 5 bases, with 7 bases lying between them. The CDR3 reads CASSERSTGELFF. The CDR3 nucleotides read TGTGCCAGCAGTGAAAGGAGTACCGGGGAGCTGTTTTTT.

Note on this clone: The germline gene is not matched at one end of the junction; a read error may be the cause. The V gene is TRBV18, the J gene TRBJ1-1, with 10 bases aligning to TRBD1. CDR1 KGHSH and CDR2 LQKENI come from the germline V gene. The CDR3 has 17 amino acids. This CDR3 is CASSPPGQGSGNTEAFF. The CDR3 region has the DNA TGTGCCAGCTCCCCACCGGGACAGGGGTCGGGGAACACTGAAGCTTTCTTT.

This clone was counted once. The chain has TRBV7-9 and TRBJ2-2; the D gene is possibly TRBD1 (6 bases). V was shortened by 6 bases and J by 1 base, with 9 bases between the two germline ends. The CDR3 extends over 14 amino acids. Germline V gene data show CDR1 as SEHNR and CDR2 as FQNEAQ (reference sequence). This CDR3 is CASRQGGNTGELFF. The DNA for the CDR3 is TGTGCCAGCAGACAGGGTGGGAACACCGGGGAGCTGTTTTTT. Full variable domain (missing parts from reference TRBV7-9 and TRBJ2-2): DTGVSQNPRHKITKRGQNVTFRCDPISEHNRLYWYRQTLGQGPEFLTYFQNEAQLEKSRLLSDRFSAERPKGSFSTLEIQRTEQGDSAMYLCASRQGGNTGELFFGEGSRLTVL.

This clone was counted a single time. The gene calls are TRBV7-9 and TRBJ1-1, with TRBD1 matching 8 bases. The CDR3 covers 12 residues. V shed 1 base, J shed 11 bases, and the junction held 3 bases outside the gene matches. Looked up from germline, CDR1 is SEHNR and CDR2 is FQNEAQ (reference sequence). CDR3 region: CASSLEDRAAFF. The CDR3 DNA follows: TGTGCCAGCAGCTTAGAGGACAGGGCGGCTTTCTTT.

The chain is built from TRBV7-3 and TRBJ2-3, with D possibly TRBD2 on 5 matching bases. This CDR3 spans 13 amino acids. Trimming pared 5 bases from V and 1 base from J, leaving 7 bases between. In germline, CDR1 is SGHTA, CDR2 FQGTGA. This CDR3 reads CASSIGGTDTQYF. DNA of the CDR3: TGTGCCAGCAGCATCGGGGGCACAGATACGCAGTATTTT.

This clone was seen a single time. The chain couples TRBV19 to TRBJ1-6, with no clear D. Germline V gene data show CDR1 as LNHDA and CDR2 as SQIVND (reference sequence). V was clipped by 5 bases and J by 5 bases, with 10 bases between them. The CDR3 is 14 residues long. CDR3: CASSGREDNSPLHF. CDR3 DNA: TGTGCCAGTAGTGGCCGGGAAGATAATTCACCCCTCCACTTT.

The chain combines TRBV7-2 with TRBJ1-1; D is perhaps TRBD1 (5 bases). V dropped 1 base and J dropped 2 bases, with 11 bases sitting between them. This CDR3 region has 15 residues. Germline loops: CDR1 SGHTA, CDR2 FQGNSA. The CDR3 coding sequence is TGTGCCAGCAGCTTAGGTCCGGGGGATAACACTGAAGCTTTCTTT. This sequence encodes CASSLGPGDNTEAFF.

The chain carries TRBV18 and TRBJ1-5, with TRBD1 identical over 7 bases. The CDR3 is 16 amino acids. Looked up from germline, CDR1 is KGHSH and CDR2 is LQKENI. V lost 2 bases, J lost 0 bases, and 4 bases stayed unmatched. The CDR3 DNA is TGTGCCAGCTCACCAGACAGGGCAGATAGCAATCAGCCCCAGCATTTT. This encodes CASSPDRADSNQPQHF.

Concerning this clone: The DNA is omitted, as the CDR3 cannot be located on it reliably, and the CDR3 follows TCRdb's listing. The CDR3 sequence is CASSTSGDYTGELFF. The chain is built from TRBV6-1 and TRBJ2-2; TRBD2, as called in the table, went unchecked against the DNA. The CDR3 is 15 residues long, counting both termini. Germline assignment: CDR1 MNHNS and CDR2 SASEGT.

The rearrangement uses TRBV6-6 and TRBJ1-6, with 8 bases lining up with TRBD1. The germline CDR1 and CDR2 sequences are MNHNY and SVGAGI (reference sequence). With V trimmed by 4 bases and J by 13 bases, 9 bases remained unmatched. CDR3 length: 14 amino acids. The CDR3 reads CASSSTGEKSPLHF. For the CDR3, the DNA is TGTGCCAGCAGTTCGACAGGGGAAAAATCTCCCCTCCACTTT.

Worth noting for this clone: Other DNA sequences from this sample encode an identical CDR3 as well. V and J are TRBV5-1 and TRBJ1-1, with D maybe TRBD1 (6 bases). V lost 4 bases and J lost 1, with 11 bases in between. Per the germline V gene, CDR1 is SGHRS and CDR2 is YFSETQ. This CDR3 region has 14 residues. The CDR3 DNA reads as TGCGCCAGCAGCGGCTCGGGACAGAACACTGAAGCTTTCTTT. Translating gives CASSGSGQNTEAFF.

J is TRBJ1-4 and V is TRBV15, with D perhaps TRBD1 (6 bases). The CDR3 consists of 14 residues. Trimming took 9 bases from V and 4 from J, leaving 15 bases between them. Germline CDR1 reads LNHNV; CDR2 reads YYDKDF (reference sequence). In nucleotides, the CDR3 is TGTGCCACGAGGCAGGACAGATTTAATGAAAAACTGTTTTTT. Translating gives CATRQDRFNEKLFF.

In this sample, this clone turned up once. J is TRBJ2-2 and V is TRBV7-9, with 14 bases matching TRBD2. The CDR3 extends over 19 amino acids. V lost 5 bases and J lost 1; bases outside the gene matches: 9. Germline V gene sequence: CDR1 SEHNR, CDR2 FQNEAQ (reference sequence). The CDR3 region is CASSRSPGLAGGNTGELFF. For the CDR3, the DNA is TGTGCCAGCAGCAGATCCCCCGGACTAGCGGGGGGGAACACCGGGGAGCTGTTTTTT.

The chain is built from TRBV11-2 and TRBJ2-7, with 8 positions matching TRBD1. CDR3 size: 14 residues. Germline-derived CDR1 and CDR2 are SGHAT and FQNNGV. Unmatched junction bases numbered 4, after V lost 3 bases and J lost 3 bases. CDR3 sequence: CASSFGRGLYEQYF. The CDR3 DNA follows: TGTGCCAGCAGCTTCGGCAGGGGGCTCTACGAGCAGTACTTC.

This clone appeared once. The chain links TRBV5-4 to TRBJ2-7, with a tentative D call TRBD1 (5 bases). This CDR3 comprises 15 residues. Germline-derived CDR1 and CDR2 are SGHNT and YYREEE (reference sequence). Trimming removed 4 bases at V and 0 bases at J, with 14 bases between. The CDR3 nucleotides read TGTGCCAGCAGCCTGGGGTCCGACAGCTCCTACGAGCAGTACTTC. Its protein is CASSLGSDSSYEQYF.